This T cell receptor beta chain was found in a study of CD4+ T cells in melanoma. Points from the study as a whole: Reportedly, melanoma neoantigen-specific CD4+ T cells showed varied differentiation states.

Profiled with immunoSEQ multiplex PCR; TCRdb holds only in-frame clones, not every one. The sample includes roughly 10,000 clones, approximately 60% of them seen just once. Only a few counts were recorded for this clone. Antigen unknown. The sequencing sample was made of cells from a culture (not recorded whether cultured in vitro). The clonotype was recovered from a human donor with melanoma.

The DNA for the CDR3 is TGCGCCAGCAGCCCCCCATATGCAACTAATGAAAAACTGTTTTTT. Translating it yields CASSPPYATNEKLFF. This chain joins TRBV4-1 and TRBJ1-4; no reliable D call. The V end lost 4 bases, the J end lost 0 bases, and 9 bases lay between the germline ends. The CDR3 covers 15 residues. Germline V gene data show CDR1 as MGHRA and CDR2 as YSYEKL.